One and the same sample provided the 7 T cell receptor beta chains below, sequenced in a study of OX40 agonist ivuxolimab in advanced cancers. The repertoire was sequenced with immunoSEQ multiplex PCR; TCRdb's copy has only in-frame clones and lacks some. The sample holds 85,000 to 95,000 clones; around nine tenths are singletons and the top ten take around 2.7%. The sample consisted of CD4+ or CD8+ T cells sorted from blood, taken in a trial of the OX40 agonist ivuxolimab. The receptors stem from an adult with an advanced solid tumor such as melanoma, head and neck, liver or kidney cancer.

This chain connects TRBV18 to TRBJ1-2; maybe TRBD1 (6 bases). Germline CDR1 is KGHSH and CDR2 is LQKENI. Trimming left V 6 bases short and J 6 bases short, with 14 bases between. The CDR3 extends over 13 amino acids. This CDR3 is CASSFGQFDGYTF. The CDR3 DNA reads TGTGCCAGCTCGTTTGGACAGTTTGATGGCTACACCTTC.

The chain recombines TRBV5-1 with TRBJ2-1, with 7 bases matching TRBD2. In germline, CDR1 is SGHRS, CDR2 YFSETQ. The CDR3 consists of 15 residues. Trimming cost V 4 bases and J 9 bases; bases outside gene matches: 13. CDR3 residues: CASSGVGGFVTEQFF. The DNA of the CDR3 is TGCGCCAGCAGCGGCGTCGGGGGGTTCGTGACTGAGCAGTTCTTC.

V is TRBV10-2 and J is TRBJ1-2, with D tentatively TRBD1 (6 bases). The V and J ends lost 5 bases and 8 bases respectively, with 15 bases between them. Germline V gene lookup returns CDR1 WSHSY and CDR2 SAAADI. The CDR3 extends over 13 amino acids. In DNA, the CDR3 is TGCGCCAGCAGTCTGGGGACAACGGAGGGCTACACCTTC. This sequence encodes CASSLGTTEGYTF.

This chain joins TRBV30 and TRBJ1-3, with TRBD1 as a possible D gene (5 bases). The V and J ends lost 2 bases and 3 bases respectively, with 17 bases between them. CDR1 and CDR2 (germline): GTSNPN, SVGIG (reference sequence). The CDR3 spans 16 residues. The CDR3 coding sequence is TGTGCCTGGAGTTCACAGGAGAGACTATATGGAAACACCATATATTTT. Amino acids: CAWSSQERLYGNTIYF.

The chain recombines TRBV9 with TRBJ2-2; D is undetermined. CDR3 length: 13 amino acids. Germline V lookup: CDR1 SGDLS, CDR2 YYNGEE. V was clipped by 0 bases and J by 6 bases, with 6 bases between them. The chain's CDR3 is CASSVGGPGELFF. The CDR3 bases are TGTGCCAGCAGCGTAGGAGGTCCCGGGGAGCTGTTTTTT.

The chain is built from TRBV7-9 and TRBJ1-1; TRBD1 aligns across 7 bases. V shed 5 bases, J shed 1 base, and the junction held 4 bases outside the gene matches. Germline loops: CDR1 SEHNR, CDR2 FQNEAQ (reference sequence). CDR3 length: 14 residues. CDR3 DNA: TGTGCCAGCAGCCCGGGACAGACGAACACTGAAGCTTTCTTT. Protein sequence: CASSPGQTNTEAFF.

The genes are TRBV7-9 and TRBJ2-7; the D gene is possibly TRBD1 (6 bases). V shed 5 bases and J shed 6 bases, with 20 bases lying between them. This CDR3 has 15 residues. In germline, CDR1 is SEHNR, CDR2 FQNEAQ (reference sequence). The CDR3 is CASSPGDIKLGEQYF. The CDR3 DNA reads TGTGCCAGCAGCCCAGGGGACATAAAGTTGGGCGAGCAGTACTTC.